The 29 T cell receptor beta chains listed next were all sequenced from one sample in a study of fetal regulatory T cell absence and autoimmunity. TCRdb keeps only in-frame clones here, not all; method: immunoSEQ multiplex PCR. The repertoire consists of about 95,000 clones, with 72% occurring once and the leading ten covering 2%. The sequenced sample consisted of pancreas tissue. The receptors come from a male donor with IPEX syndrome.

V is TRBV5-8 and J is TRBJ2-7; no firm D call. The CDR3 length is 16 residues. CDR1 SGHTS and CDR2 YDEGEE come from the germline V gene. Trimming shortened V by 5 bases and J by 0 bases, and 18 bases separated the two germline ends. The CDR3 bases are TGTGCCAGCAGGAGCTTGTTTCAGAGGTACTCCTACGAGCAGTACTTC. Protein sequence: CASRSLFQRYSYEQYF.

The V call is TRBV11-2, the J call TRBJ2-2, with TRBD2 identical over 11 bases. The CDR3 runs to 14 residues. The germline CDR1 and CDR2 sequences are SGHAT and FQNNGV. The V segment lost 4 bases and the J segment 5 bases; nucleotides outside the gene matches: 0. The CDR3 spells CASSWTSGTGELFF. Written as DNA, the CDR3 is TGTGCCAGCAGCTGGACTAGCGGGACCGGGGAGCTGTTTTTT.

The chain employs TRBV6-5 and TRBJ2-2; TRBD1 matches at 11 bases. V was pared by 5 bases and J by 4 bases, with 3 bases of the junction left unmatched. This CDR3 spans 15 amino acids. The germline gives CDR1 MNHEY, CDR2 SVGAGI. CDR3 sequence reads: CASSRGQGGTGELFF. The CDR3 nucleotides are TGTGCCAGCAGTAGGGGACAGGGGGGCACCGGGGAGCTGTTTTTT.

The chain is built from TRBV11-1 and TRBJ2-1; 11 bases fit TRBD2. Germline V gene lookup returns CDR1 SGHAT and CDR2 FQDESV (reference sequence). This CDR3 spans 17 amino acids. V shed 5 bases, J shed 8 bases, and the junction held 14 bases outside the gene matches. The CDR3 region is CASSPRRWLAGGDEQFF. The CDR3 DNA reads as TGTGCCAGCAGCCCACGCCGATGGCTAGCGGGAGGTGATGAGCAGTTCTTC.

This rearrangement joins TRBV20-1 to TRBJ1-1; D not certain. With 1 base removed from V and 4 bases from J, the gap between germline ends came to 4 bases. CDR1 is DFQATT, CDR2 SNEGSKA, per germline (reference sequence). The CDR3 is 11 amino acids. DNA of the CDR3: TGCAGTGCTAGAGCGACCACTGAAGCTTTCTTT. Protein product: CSARATTEAFF.

The J gene is TRBJ2-4, the V gene TRBV7-2; tentative D call: TRBD2 (5 bases). V lost 1 base and J lost 4, with 11 bases in between. The CDR3 contains 15 residues. Germline CDR1 and CDR2: SGHTA and FQGNSA. CDR3 region: CASSLGWRVKNIQYF. In DNA, the CDR3 is TGTGCCAGCAGCTTAGGGTGGCGGGTAAAAAACATTCAGTACTTC.

The chain joins TRBV30 to TRBJ2-1, with D unresolved. The CDR3 is made up of 12 amino acids. The germline V gene has CDR1 GTSNPN and CDR2 SVGIG (reference sequence). V was pared by 1 base and J by 1 base, with 2 bases between. CDR3 bases: TGTGCCTGGAGTGAATCCTACAATGAGCAGTTCTTC. Translated: CAWSESYNEQFF.

There are a few counts of this clone. The chain links TRBV9 to TRBJ2-3; 8 nucleotides match TRBD2. Germline V lookup: CDR1 SGDLS, CDR2 YYNGEE. V gave up 0 bases and J gave up 6 bases; unmatched junction bases: 3. The CDR3 is 14 residues long. CDR3 residues: CASSVGASGDTQYF. DNA of the CDR3: TGTGCCAGCAGCGTAGGGGCTAGCGGGGATACGCAGTATTTT.

This sequence joins TRBV6-7 and TRBJ1-1, with TRBD1 identical over 9 bases. TRBV6-7 is marked as an open reading frame, function uncertain. The CDR3 sequence is 19 residues long. V gave up 2 bases and J gave up 3 bases; unmatched junction bases: 16. The CDR3 reads CASSYRGGGYRGLHTEAFF. In DNA, the CDR3 is TGTGCCAGCAGTTACCGAGGAGGAGGATACAGGGGGCTGCACACTGAAGCTTTCTTT.

The rearrangement joins TRBV4-1 to TRBJ2-1, with 7 bases fitting TRBD2. CDR1 is MGHRA, CDR2 YSYEKL, per germline. V shed 4 bases, J shed 3 bases, and the junction held 9 bases outside the gene matches. The CDR3 loop spans 16 amino acids. CDR3 sequence reads: CASSPGGGGVYNEQFF. The CDR3 region has the DNA TGCGCCAGCAGCCCGGGGGGTGGCGGGGTCTACAATGAGCAGTTCTTC.

This clone has a handful of counts. The gene calls are TRBV5-1 and TRBJ2-7; 11 positions match TRBD2. Trimming at V came to 3 bases and at J to 3 bases, leaving 5 bases not matched to a gene. From germline, CDR1 is SGHRS and CDR2 YFSETQ. This CDR3 region has 15 residues. In DNA form, the CDR3 reads TGCGCCAGCAGCTCAGCGACTAGCGGGAACTACGAGCAGTACTTC. This gives the protein CASSSATSGNYEQYF.

J is TRBJ1-2 and V is TRBV5-1; a weak D match, TRBD1 (6 bases). The length of the CDR3 is 15 residues. V was shortened by 0 bases and J by 1 base, with 10 bases between the two germline ends. Germline CDR1 SGHRS, CDR2 YFSETQ. In nucleotides, the CDR3 is TGCGCCAGCAGCTTGGGCCCCAGGGGTAACTATGGCTACACCTTC. This gives the protein CASSLGPRGNYGYTF.

CDR3: CASSFNGGPERNIQYF. CDR3 DNA: TGTGCCAGCAGTTTCAACGGGGGGCCCGAGCGAAACATTCAGTACTTC. The chain is built from TRBV27 and TRBJ2-4; the D gene is possibly TRBD2 (7 bases). Between the trimmed V and J ends, which lost 3 bases and 6 bases, there was a span of 18 bases. Germline CDR1 is MNHEY and CDR2 is SMNVEV (reference sequence). This CDR3 region has 16 residues.

This clone was seen many times. This chain's CDR3 is CASSPPGHPPHEQYF. The CDR3 DNA is TGTGCCAGCAGCCCTCCGGGACACCCTCCCCACGAGCAGTACTTC. The V and J genes are TRBV9 and TRBJ2-7, with TRBD1 as a possible D gene (6 bases). V was pared by 4 bases and J by 5 bases, with 19 bases between. The CDR3 has 15 residues. In germline, CDR1 is SGDLS, CDR2 YYNGEE. The variable domain in full, completed from reference TRBV9 and TRBJ2-7, reads DSGVTQTPKHLITATGQRVTLRCSPRSGDLSVYWYQQSLDQGLQFLIQYYNGEERAKGNILERFSAQQFPDLHSELNLSSLELGDSALYFCASSPPGHPPHEQYFGPGTRLTVT.

V gene TRBV19 combines with J gene TRBJ2-1; TRBD1 aligns across 10 bases. CDR1 and CDR2 (germline): LNHDA, SQIVND (reference sequence). This CDR3 contains 19 residues. V shed 1 base and J 1 base; nucleotides not matched to a gene: 10. CDR3: CASSIGGQGTPKSYNEQFF. The CDR3 region has the DNA TGTGCCAGTAGTATAGGGGGACAGGGGACCCCGAAATCCTACAATGAGCAGTTCTTC.

The chain uses TRBV5-4 and TRBJ1-1; D is perhaps TRBD1 (6 bases). Trimming left V 3 bases short and J 0 bases short, with 12 bases between. Germline lookup yields CDR1 SGHNT and CDR2 YYREEE (reference sequence). The CDR3 length is 15 residues. The CDR3 reads CASSYRDTMNTEAFF. In nucleotides, the CDR3 is TGTGCCAGCAGCTACCGGGACACGATGAACACTGAAGCTTTCTTT.

The CDR3 loop reads CASSTLRDRGMNEQFF. For the CDR3, the DNA is TGTGCCAGTAGTACGCTCCGGGACAGGGGAATGAATGAGCAGTTCTTC. The V call is TRBV19, the J call TRBJ2-1, with 10 nucleotides matching TRBD1. CDR3 length: 16 amino acids. Germline CDR1 reads LNHDA; CDR2 reads SQIVND (reference sequence). V lost 4 bases to trimming and J lost 7 bases; unmatched junction nucleotides: 10.

The V call is TRBV30, the J call TRBJ2-7, with D perhaps TRBD1 (6 bases). Per the germline V gene, CDR1 is GTSNPN and CDR2 is SVGIG (reference sequence). V was trimmed by 0 bases and J by 4 bases, leaving 7 bases between them. This CDR3 spans 12 amino acids. The CDR3 DNA reads as TGTGCCTGGAGTGTACAGGGTTACGAGCAGTACTTC. Protein sequence: CAWSVQGYEQYF.

This clone came up a few times. This rearrangement joins TRBV5-1 to TRBJ2-6, with 9 bases aligning to TRBD1. Losses at the gene ends were 1 base for V and 1 base for J; bases not matched to a gene: 3. The length of the CDR3 is 17 residues. Germline-derived CDR1 and CDR2 are SGHRS and YFSETQ. The CDR3 DNA follows: TGCGCCAGCAGCTTGATTGGACAGGGGTCTGGGGCCAACGTCCTGACTTTC. It encodes CASSLIGQGSGANVLTF.

This clone has just one count. This rearrangement joins TRBV5-5 to TRBJ1-2, with D maybe TRBD1 (5 bases). The CDR3 consists of 15 residues. Trimming removed 0 bases at V and 7 bases at J, with 16 bases between. The germline V gene encodes CDR1 SGHKS and CDR2 YYEKEE (reference sequence). In DNA, the CDR3 is TGTGCCAGCAGCTTGGCCAGTTCAGGGCCCTTTGGCTACACCTTC. It codes for CASSLASSGPFGYTF.

CDR3 nucleotide sequence: TGTGCCAGCAGCTTACCTGGACAGGGAAGTGAAGCTTTCTTT. Translated, it gives CASSLPGQGSEAFF. The chain is built from TRBV7-9 and TRBJ1-1, with TRBD1 matching over 8 bases. V gave up 2 bases and J gave up 7 bases; unmatched junction bases: 6. The CDR3 has 14 amino acids. CDR1 SEHNR and CDR2 FQNEAQ come from the germline V gene (reference sequence).

This chain uses TRBV5-6 with TRBJ1-5; 7 bases are shared with TRBD1. V gave up 1 base and J gave up 6 bases; unmatched junction bases: 1. This CDR3 comprises 13 residues. Germline CDR1 reads SGHDT; CDR2 reads YYEEEE. CDR3 nucleotides: TGTGCCAGCAGCTTGCAGGGGGTTCAGCCCCAGCATTTT. Translating it yields CASSLQGVQPQHF.

This clone is medium-sized by share. The chain joins TRBV5-4 to TRBJ2-5, with TRBD1 identical over 8 bases. Germline CDR1 and CDR2: SGHNT and YYREEE (reference sequence). V trimming: 2 bases; J trimming: 2 bases; junction bases outside the gene matches: 5. The CDR3 length is 15 residues. The CDR3 region is CASSFDRGRQETQYF. For the CDR3, the DNA is TGTGCCAGCAGCTTCGACAGGGGCCGACAAGAGACCCAGTACTTC.

The chain uses TRBV7-9 and TRBJ1-2; 9 positions match TRBD1. CDR3 length equals 18 residues. The germline gives CDR1 SEHNR, CDR2 FQNEAQ (reference sequence). J gave up 3 bases and V 5 bases, and 16 bases lay outside the gene matches. This CDR3 reads CASSPRRTGVKDYYGYTF. CDR3 bases: TGTGCCAGCAGCCCTCGAAGGACAGGGGTTAAGGATTACTATGGCTACACCTTC.

This clone was detected once. This chain connects TRBV10-3 to TRBJ2-3, with D perhaps TRBD2 (6 bases). The CDR3 is 13 residues long. V lost 11 bases and J lost 2, with 14 bases in between. Germline CDR1 and CDR2: ENHRY and SYGVKD. CDR3 in amino acids: CAVSAGITDTQYF. Here the CDR3 DNA reads TGTGCCGTGTCAGCGGGTATCACAGATACGCAGTATTTT.

The chain joins TRBV12-2 to TRBJ2-3; the table's D call of TRBD2 was not tested on the DNA. TRBV12-2 is deemed a pseudogene. The CDR3 is made up of 17 amino acids. The CDR3 coding sequence is TGTGCAAGTCGCTTAAGAAGAGCGGGAGGGTGGGGAGATACGCAGTATTTT. This translates into CASRLRRAGGWGDTQYF.

The chain uses TRBV9 and TRBJ1-6; D remains unclear. This CDR3 has 17 amino acids. Germline CDR1 and CDR2: SGDLS and YYNGEE. The germline V and J ends were trimmed by 0 bases and 7 bases, with 17 bases remaining between them. This CDR3 is CASSVGRRPTFNSPLHF. The CDR3, as DNA: TGTGCCAGCAGCGTAGGGCGACGGCCGACTTTCAATTCACCCCTCCACTTT. The entire variable domain, with the rest obtained from reference TRBV9 and TRBJ1-6, is as follows: DSGVTQTPKHLITATGQRVTLRCSPRSGDLSVYWYQQSLDQGLQFLIQYYNGEERAKGNILERFSAQQFPDLHSELNLSSLELGDSALYFCASSVGRRPTFNSPLHFGNGTRLTVT.

V is TRBV9 and J is TRBJ2-3; no definite D call. CDR3 length: 13 amino acids. In germline, CDR1 is SGDLS, CDR2 YYNGEE. V lost 1 base and J lost 3, with 6 bases in between. CDR3 region: CASSVSRTDTQYF. The CDR3 nucleotides are TGTGCCAGCAGCGTATCGAGGACAGATACGCAGTATTTT.

This clone has only one observation. V and J are TRBV7-9 and TRBJ1-3; D not certain. CDR3 size: 15 residues. Germline CDR1 reads SEHNR; CDR2 reads FQNEAQ (reference sequence). V was shortened by 3 bases and J by 0 bases, with 9 bases between the two germline ends. This CDR3 reads CASSFLSSSGNTIYF. DNA for the CDR3: TGTGCCAGCAGCTTTTTATCGAGCTCTGGAAACACCATATATTTT.